A single sample gave rise to the 19 T cell receptor beta chains below, sequenced in a study of blood T cell repertoires in COVID-19. Sequencing used immunoSEQ multiplex PCR; TCRdb keeps in-frame clones, though not all of them. The table records about 240,000 clones, approximately 87% of them present only once. Sequenced material: peripheral blood. These receptors were taken from a man aged 55 to 70 with acute or convalescent COVID-19.

This chain joins TRBV5-4 and TRBJ1-1; no clear D. Germline CDR1 SGHNT, CDR2 YYREEE (reference sequence). The CDR3 is 15 residues long. V shed 0 bases and J shed 3 bases, with 12 bases lying between them. The CDR3 sequence: CASSLDPRIDTEAFF. Here the CDR3 DNA reads TGTGCCAGCAGCTTGGACCCTAGGATAGACACTGAAGCTTTCTTT.

The genes are TRBV2 and TRBJ1-4, with D perhaps TRBD1 (5 bases). There are 13 residues in the CDR3. Trimming left V 7 bases short and J 3 bases short, with 9 bases between. Germline V gene lookup returns CDR1 SNHLY and CDR2 FYNNEI. The CDR3 coding sequence is TGTGCCAGCATGCGACAGCCTAATGAAAAACTGTTTTTT. It specifies CASMRQPNEKLFF.

This clone has only one observation. This rearrangement joins TRBV3-1 (or the pseudogene TRBV3-2) to TRBJ2-4, with 7 bases that match TRBD2. V shed 1 base, J shed 1 base, and the junction held 10 bases outside the gene matches. Germline lookup yields CDR1 LGHDT and CDR2 YNNKEL (reference sequence). CDR3 length: 18 residues. DNA of the CDR3: TGTGCCAGCAGCCAAGGTTGGGCGGGAGAAGTTGCCAAAAACATTCAGTACTTC. Translation: CASSQGWAGEVAKNIQYF.

This clone has just one count. This sequence joins TRBV6-5 and TRBJ1-6, with 8 bases lining up with TRBD1. Trimming removed 5 bases from V and 6 bases from J; junction bases left unmatched: 6. This CDR3 is 15 amino acids long. The germline CDR1 and CDR2 sequences are MNHEY and SVGAGI. DNA for the CDR3: TGTGCCAGCAGTAAGCAGGGGGCACTTAATTCACCCCTCCACTTT. This codes for CASSKQGALNSPLHF.

Comments on this clone: One junction end does not reproduce the germline sequence, and a read error may be involved. V usage is TRBV5-8 and J usage is TRBJ2-7, with D tentatively TRBD1 (6 bases). This CDR3 has 10 amino acids. Germline V gene data show CDR1 as SGHTS and CDR2 as YDEGEE. CDR3 protein: CASSLGGRIF. DNA for the CDR3: TGTGCCAGCAGCTTAGGGGGACGTATATTC.

V gene TRBV5-1 combines with J gene TRBJ2-7, with D perhaps TRBD1 (6 bases). The V end lost 4 bases, the J end lost 1 base, and 30 bases lay between the germline ends. The CDR3 consists of 20 residues. Germline V lookup: CDR1 SGHRS, CDR2 YFSETQ. The DNA for the CDR3 is TGCGCCAGCAGCAAGAGAGGGACAACAAATGGGGTAGCTGGGTCCTACGAGCAGTACTTC. It yields the protein CASSKRGTTNGVAGSYEQYF.

This sequence joins TRBV12-3 or TRBV12-4 and TRBJ1-5; the D gene is possibly TRBD1 (6 bases). The CDR3 has 13 amino acids. V was pared by 6 bases and J by 4 bases, with 10 bases between. CDR3 sequence: CASRNRENQPQHF. The CDR3, as DNA: TGTGCCAGCAGAAACAGGGAAAATCAGCCCCAGCATTTT.

The V and J genes are TRBV19 and TRBJ1-6; D not resolved. This CDR3 comprises 12 residues. Deletions cut 7 bases from V and 8 bases from J, with 9 bases between. Germline loops: CDR1 LNHDA, CDR2 SQIVND (reference sequence). CDR3: CASNHRDSPLHF. CDR3 DNA: TGTGCCAGTAATCATAGAGATTCACCCCTCCACTTT.

The V gene is TRBV2, the J gene TRBJ2-5; 11 bases map to TRBD2. This CDR3 region has 15 residues. CDR1 and CDR2 (germline): SNHLY, FYNNEI. With V trimmed by 10 bases and J by 3 bases, 10 bases remained unmatched. In DNA form, the CDR3 reads TGTGCCACCTTGAACCCACTAGCGGGAGAAGAGACCCAGTACTTC. This codes for CATLNPLAGEETQYF. Using reference TRBV2 and TRBJ2-5 for the parts outside the CDR3, the full variable domain is EPEVTQTPSHQVTQMGQEVILRCVPISNHLYFYWYRQILGQKVEFLVSFYNNEISEKSEIFDDQFSVERPDGSNFTLKIRSTKLEDSAMYFCATLNPLAGEETQYFGPGTRLLVL.

The chain joins TRBV18 to TRBJ2-5; 7 bases fit TRBD1. CDR3 size: 13 residues. Per the germline V gene, CDR1 is KGHSH and CDR2 is LQKENI. V lost 3 bases, J lost 5 bases, and 3 bases stayed unmatched. CDR3 region: CASSPTGRETQYF. The CDR3 nucleotides read TGTGCCAGCTCACCGACAGGGCGGGAGACCCAGTACTTC.

The V and J genes are TRBV10-3 and TRBJ1-1, with a weak D call TRBD1 (6 bases). The V and J ends lost 1 base and 0 bases respectively, with 15 bases between them. The CDR3 spans 17 residues. CDR1 ENHRY and CDR2 SYGVKD come from the germline V gene. CDR3 amino acids: CAISEFGTTEMNTEAFF. CDR3 nucleotides: TGTGCCATCAGTGAGTTCGGGACAACCGAAATGAACACTGAAGCTTTCTTT.

V gene TRBV2 combines with J gene TRBJ2-7; unclear D gene. Germline V CDR1 and CDR2: SNHLY, FYNNEI. CDR3 length: 12 amino acids. Trimming pared 4 bases from V and 3 bases from J, leaving 7 bases between. The CDR3 loop reads CASSVGIYEQYF. CDR3 nucleotides: TGTGCCAGCAGTGTTGGCATCTACGAGCAGTACTTC.

The V gene is TRBV30, the J gene TRBJ1-6, with 7 nucleotides matching TRBD1. The CDR3 spans 15 residues. Germline CDR1 reads GTSNPN; CDR2 reads SVGIG (reference sequence). Trimming took 1 base from V and 14 from J; bases not matched to a gene: 14. The chain's CDR3 is CAWSDTGTAHRALHF. The CDR3 DNA is TGTGCCTGGAGTGATACCGGGACAGCGCATCGGGCCCTCCACTTT.

The chain links TRBV24-1 to TRBJ2-7, with D perhaps matching TRBD1 (5 bases). The V end lost 9 bases, the J end lost 4 bases, and 15 bases lay between the germline ends. This CDR3 comprises 13 residues. In germline, CDR1 is KGHDR, CDR2 SFDVKD. In DNA form, the CDR3 reads TGTGCCACCTCGGCGCAGGGAAAATACGAGCAGTACTTC. Encoded protein: CATSAQGKYEQYF.

This clone was seen just once. The rearrangement uses TRBV6-5 and TRBJ1-2; D perhaps matches TRBD1 (5 bases). Germline V gene lookup returns CDR1 MNHEY and CDR2 SVGAGI. V was clipped by 0 bases and J by 8 bases, with 10 bases between them. CDR3 length: 13 amino acids. The CDR3 spells CASSYSAGFGYTF. CDR3 DNA: TGTGCCAGCAGTTACTCGGCAGGGTTCGGCTACACCTTC.

The J gene is TRBJ1-1, the V gene TRBV11-3; unclear D gene. In germline, CDR1 is SGHNT, CDR2 YENEEA. With 3 bases removed from V and 3 bases from J, the gap between germline ends came to 8 bases. The CDR3 covers 13 residues. Here the CDR3 reads CASSFGSDTEAFF. CDR3 coding DNA: TGTGCCAGCAGCTTCGGGTCGGACACTGAAGCTTTCTTT. Full variable domain (remainder filled in from reference TRBV11-3 and TRBJ1-1): EAGVVQSPRYKIIEKKQPVAFWCNPISGHNTLYWYLQNLGQGPELLIRYENEEAVDDSQLPKDRFSAERLKGVDSTLKIQPAELGDSAVYLCASSFGSDTEAFFGQGTRLTVV.

The CDR3 nucleotides read TGTGCCAGCAGCCTCAGACAGGGTGAAGCTTTCTTT. Amino acid sequence: CASSLRQGEAFF. The chain uses TRBV5-4 and TRBJ1-1; 7 bases map to TRBD1. The V gene's germline CDR1 is SGHNT and CDR2 YYREEE (reference sequence). The CDR3 has 12 residues. J lost 7 bases, V lost 4 bases, and 4 bases had no gene match.

The chain has TRBV18 and TRBJ1-1, with D perhaps TRBD1 (6 bases). This CDR3 comprises 14 residues. Germline CDR1 KGHSH, CDR2 LQKENI. Trimming pared 3 bases from V and 5 bases from J, leaving 13 bases between. Here the CDR3 reads CASSPLAGDTEAFF. Written as DNA, the CDR3 is TGTGCCAGCTCACCCTTAGCAGGGGATACTGAAGCTTTCTTT.

The CDR3 here is CASSQGDRGSGANVLTF. CDR3 DNA sequence: TGCGCCAGCAGCCAAGGGGACAGGGGCTCTGGGGCCAACGTCCTGACTTTC. The rearrangement links TRBV4-3 to TRBJ2-6; 10 nucleotides align to TRBD1. Per germline, CDR1 LGHNA and CDR2 YSLEER. This CDR3 is 17 amino acids long. V lost 1 base to trimming and J lost 0 bases; unmatched junction nucleotides: 0.